Here is one T cell receptor (beta chain) with its context. Antigen specificity is unknown. Its ends do not fully match the called genes, so a read error is possible. The template, approximately 500 ng total RNA, yielded TCR beta cDNA made with a constant-region primer. Libraries covering TCR beta were generated through three nested multiplex PCR rounds (using a slightly modified ARM-PCR). Use of TRBV1-TRBV30 forward primers with a C-beta reverse primer characterized the first two PCR rounds, which lasted around 11 cycles each. TCRdb ran MiXCR on the multiplex PCR reads and lists one entry per CDR3 protein. The sample contains more than 95,000 distinct CDR3 sequences, 64% of which appear only once. The data stem from a study of tumor-infiltrating lymphocytes in primary liver carcinoma. At the level of the study: Tumor lesions were T1-T3 N0M0 and spanned about 4.2 to 11 cm. Study-level results: Tumor top-250-clone fraction significantly exceeded that of blood (p = 0.039).

The source material, 20-30 mg of unsorted bulk tissue, was used to co-extract RNA and DNA. Each tumor was sampled at four poles and its centre. CDR1 is MNHEY, CDR2 SVGAGI, per germline. The CDR3 contains 14 residues. The source is a woman aged 55-70 years with primary liver carcinoma and hepatitis B virus infection. Sample: liver tumor tissue from sampling region 3. As to subset: tumor region T3, left-lateral pole. The chain combines TRBV6-5 with TRBJ2-1; 7 nucleotides line up with TRBD1. CDR3 loop: CANSNEDRRNERFF. CDR3 coding DNA: TGTGCCAACAGTAACGAGGACAGGCGTAATGAGCGGTTCTTC.